The rows below give T cell receptor beta chains drawn from one sample of a study of T-cell memory formation after mild COVID-19. MiXCR was run by TCRdb on the 5' RACE reads, yielding one entry per CDR3 protein. The table lists 400,000 or so distinct CDR3 sequences, roughly 20% of them singletons. The sample taken for sequencing was PBMCs or a T cell subset sorted from them (not recorded which). These receptors came from an adult woman who had mild COVID-19 (a few samples of this study predate the infection). Cell type and time point are not known. Both conserved end residues are trimmed from each CDR3.

v_gene: TRBV7-3
CDR3aa: ASSHTGDGGAQY

v_gene: TRBV4-3
CDR3aa: ASSQVEGVPTGELF

v_gene: TRBV4-2
CDR3aa: ASSQDWQGASNEQF

v_gene: TRBV5-1
CDR3aa: ASSLEWLAGVGNEQF

v_gene: TRBV5-1
CDR3aa: ASSLVTGLNTEAF

v_gene: TRBV11-1
CDR3aa: ASSPSAAASEAF

v_gene: TRBV7-3
CDR3aa: ASSSTPQGNTEAF

v_gene: TRBV12-5
CDR3aa: ASDPRAGGELF

v_gene: TRBV7-8
CDR3aa: ASRPDRANSYEQY

v_gene: TRBV7-9
CDR3aa: ASSATWPSSGSYEQY

v_gene: TRBV7-9
CDR3aa: ASTHSTGLASTGELF

v_gene: TRBV19
CDR3aa: ASKFGPEAF

v_gene: TRBV4-1
CDR3aa: ASSQEGRLVGDTQY

v_gene: TRBV11-2
CDR3aa: ATGTGTLATNEKLF

v_gene: TRBV24-1
CDR3aa: ATSENSGANVLT

v_gene: TRBV10-3
CDR3aa: AIGRTSGGANHEQF

v_gene: TRBV6-5
CDR3aa: ASSPTGRMYEQY

v_gene: TRBV3-1
CDR3aa: ASSQERLAGERSYEQY

v_gene: TRBV5-1
CDR3aa: ASSPREGIGGDEQY

v_gene: TRBV24-1
CDR3aa: ATSDTGQASSYNEQF

v_gene: TRBV20-1
CDR3aa: SARVRALTNTEAF

v_gene: TRBV3-1
CDR3aa: ASSQPSADTQY

v_gene: TRBV5-1
CDR3aa: ASSPAEGSAKNIQY

v_gene: TRBV6-4
CDR3aa: ASSESLHYEQF

v_gene: TRBV6-5
CDR3aa: ASSYSGGGNQPQH

v_gene: TRBV7-6
CDR3aa: ASSSYPGSSDTQY

v_gene: TRBV18
CDR3aa: ASSPTGYQETQY

v_gene: TRBV29-1
CDR3aa: SVEDRRGGLYEQY

v_gene: TRBV7-2
CDR3aa: ASSSGINPSTDTQY

v_gene: TRBV5-1
CDR3aa: ASSYRSGANVLT

v_gene: TRBV10-3
CDR3aa: AISEPPTRSDTQY

v_gene: TRBV10-3
CDR3aa: AISGGDGVNYGYT

v_gene: TRBV7-2
CDR3aa: ASSLEAGGAYEQY

v_gene: TRBV12-1
CDR3aa: ASSPRGGGDSPLH

v_gene: TRBV6-5
CDR3aa: ASSYPGQGGLYEQY

v_gene: TRBV7-9
CDR3aa: ASSLAGAHEQY

v_gene: TRBV5-6
CDR3aa: ASSLGGEDSPLH

v_gene: TRBV5-1
CDR3aa: ASSLGISGNTIY

v_gene: TRBV20-1
CDR3aa: SASGTSDRELF

v_gene: TRBV15
CDR3aa: ATSRGGGNYGYT

v_gene: TRBV12-3/TRBV12-4
CDR3aa: ASRERRNTGELF

v_gene: TRBV19
CDR3aa: ASSWFGREAF

v_gene: TRBV5-1
CDR3aa: ASSGGQNIEAF

v_gene: TRBV29-1
CDR3aa: SSVGNNEETQY

v_gene: TRBV6-6
CDR3aa: ASFPGVGRRAF

v_gene: TRBV19
CDR3aa: ASSPRVEWTEAF

v_gene: TRBV11-2
CDR3aa: ASSWSLAGGPETQY

v_gene: TRBV6-5
CDR3aa: ASRTGGLEQY

v_gene: TRBV7-2
CDR3aa: ASSLVGGGPNYNEQF

v_gene: TRBV25-1
CDR3aa: ASSETGYNEKLF

v_gene: TRBV4-1
CDR3aa: ASSQSPPNTEAF